Listed here are 10 T cell receptor beta chains from one sample, sequenced in a study of a mutant IDH1 vaccine in newly diagnosed glioma. TCRdb's table, derived via immunoSEQ multiplex PCR, lists solely in-frame clones and lacks some. The data hold 68,000 or so clones, with about four fifths observed a single time. Specified time point: baseline, week 1 (first vaccination visit). The treatment was: pre-vaccination baseline after standard-of-care therapy. This specimen was PBMCs, taken from a glioma patient treated with radiotherapy, temozolomide or both. The receptors originated from a man aged 50 to 59 with glioma.

This chain's CDR3 is CASSLAGVAEAFF. The DNA of the CDR3 is TGTGCCAGCAGCTTGGCCGGGGTCGCTGAAGCTTTCTTT. The chain is built from TRBV5-6 and TRBJ1-1; no reliable D call. This CDR3 contains 13 residues. Germline loops: CDR1 SGHDT, CDR2 YYEEEE. The germline V and J ends were trimmed by 0 bases and 6 bases, with 9 bases remaining between them.

This clone occurred once. This rearrangement joins TRBV9 to TRBJ1-1; 7 bases agree with TRBD1. Germline V CDR1 and CDR2: SGDLS, YYNGEE. There are 16 residues in the CDR3. The V and J ends lost 2 bases and 2 bases, in that order; junction bases with no gene match: 9. DNA for the CDR3: TGTGCCAGCAGCGTTGGGCCCGGGACAGTCAACACTGAAGCTTTCTTT. The encoded protein is CASSVGPGTVNTEAFF.

This clone was detected only a few times. CDR3 loop: CASSSTLETQYF. CDR3 sequence (DNA): TGTGCCAGCAGCTCGACTTTGGAGACCCAGTACTTC. The chain links TRBV5-6 to TRBJ2-5, with no clear D. Germline values: CDR1 SGHDT, CDR2 YYEEEE. Trimming took off 3 bases at V and 5 bases at J, with 8 bases between the two ends. The CDR3 contains 12 residues.

Here the CDR3 reads CARSLRRASSGNTIYF. The CDR3 DNA sequence: TGTGCCAGAAGCCTCCGGAGGGCGAGCTCTGGAAACACCATATATTTT. The J gene is TRBJ1-3, the V gene TRBV5-3; D is unclear. TRBV5-3 carries the ORF label, with uncertain function. The CDR3 totals 16 residues. The V end was cut by 4 bases, the J end by 0 bases, with 14 bases between.

V is TRBV7-9 and J is TRBJ1-6; D is ambiguous. The ends were cut back, 5 bases at V and 7 bases at J, with 9 bases in the middle. Germline V gene sequence: CDR1 SEHNR, CDR2 FQNEAQ (reference sequence). The CDR3 spans 13 residues. The CDR3 DNA follows: TGTGCCAGCAGCCCAGGACGGAATTCACCCCTCCACTTT. Translation gives CASSPGRNSPLHF.

The V gene is TRBV7-9, the J gene TRBJ2-7; D remains unclear. The germline V gene encodes CDR1 SEHNR and CDR2 FQNEAQ (reference sequence). The CDR3 loop spans 15 amino acids. With 7 bases removed from V and 13 bases from J, the gap between germline ends came to 29 bases. The CDR3 region has the DNA TGTGCCAGCACTTCCGGAAGGGAACAAGACCTCCACATCTACTTC. As protein: CASTSGREQDLHIYF.

This sequence joins TRBV7-2 and TRBJ2-5; 9 bases map to TRBD1. CDR3 length: 17 residues. V was pared by 5 bases and J by 4 bases, with 14 bases of the junction left unmatched. From germline, CDR1 is SGHTA and CDR2 FQGNSA. The CDR3 region is CASSGLGTGSFVETQYF. CDR3 nucleotide sequence: TGTGCCAGCAGCGGGCTGGGGACAGGGAGTTTCGTAGAGACCCAGTACTTC.

The rearrangement joins TRBV2 to TRBJ1-2; 7 nucleotides align to TRBD1. CDR3 length equals 13 residues. The V segment lost 1 base and the J segment 8 bases; nucleotides outside the gene matches: 4. Germline CDR1 and CDR2: SNHLY and FYNNEI. Here the CDR3 DNA reads TGTGCCAGCAGTGAAGAGGGGGCATGGGGCTACACCTTC. It codes for CASSEEGAWGYTF. Supplemented by reference TRBV2 and TRBJ1-2, the full variable domain reads EPEVTQTPSHQVTQMGQEVILRCVPISNHLYFYWYRQILGQKVEFLVSFYNNEISEKSEIFDDQFSVERPDGSNFTLKIRSTKLEDSAMYFCASSEEGAWGYTFGSGTRLTVV.

The chain is built from TRBV18 and TRBJ1-5, with 7 nucleotides matching TRBD1. The CDR3 totals 13 residues. V gave up 8 bases and J gave up 5 bases; unmatched junction bases: 6. Germline-derived CDR1 and CDR2 are KGHSH and LQKENI. DNA of the CDR3: TGTGCCAGCCAGACAGGGTGGGATCAGCCCCAGCATTTT. Translating it yields CASQTGWDQPQHF.

This clone was detected once. This chain joins TRBV29-1 and TRBJ2-3; 7 nucleotides match TRBD1. V was pared by 7 bases and J by 3 bases, with 16 bases of the junction left unmatched. CDR1 and CDR2 (germline): SQVTM, ANQGSEA. This CDR3 region has 16 residues. The CDR3 loop reads CSAHQYPPGGTDTQYF. CDR3 nucleotide sequence: TGCAGCGCCCATCAGTATCCCCCAGGGGGAACAGATACGCAGTATTTT.